This TCR beta chain was found in a study of human T cells and chemical hapten exposure. Across the whole study: Patch tests delivered 0.01% DPC to the upper back and were evaluated at 6 days. Study results and caveats: Counts of TCRs above 1 in 1000 frequency stayed unchanged with DPC sensitization.

In regard to this clonotype: Antigen unknown.

TCRdb called the RACE reads again in MiXCR, with one record for every CDR3 protein. The sample records 65,000 to 85,000 distinct CDR3 sequences, approximately 10% being singletons. Time point here: patch test 1, 2 weeks after DPC sensitization. Sample treatment: therapeutic diphenylcyclopropenone sensitization with weekly scalp DPC. Sequences were derived from whole blood, sampled in connection with sensitization to the hapten diphenylcyclopropenone (DPC). The TCR was taken from a woman aged 55-75 years with alopecia areata. Some clones in this sample may be carry-over from other donors' samples.

The CDR3 sequence is CASSLGVAANSPLHF. The DNA for the CDR3 is TGTGCCAGCAGCTTGGGCGTGGCAGCAAATTCACCCCTCCACTTT. The rearrangement joins TRBV7-2 to TRBJ1-6; D remains ambiguous. Trimming shortened V by 3 bases and J by 7 bases, and 13 bases separated the two germline ends. Per germline, CDR1 SGHTA and CDR2 FQGNSA. The CDR3 totals 15 residues.